This T cell receptor (beta chain) was documented in a study of blood T cell repertoires in COVID-19. About the study: In each case, the material was cDNA or gDNA derived from T cells, B-cell-depleted T cells, or PBMCs.

J lost 7 bases, V lost 9 bases, and 5 bases had no gene match. The CDR3 runs to 13 residues. Germline CDR1 and CDR2: SNHLY and FYNNEI. How the authors handled the data: Using reference gene primer amplification, nucleated cell counts were estimated. This table comes from immunoSEQ multiplex PCR, and its TCRdb copy is limited to in-frame clones, with some not included. The V and J calls and the clone size are those of that table, but D and trimming were determined from the DNA. The sample has 99,000 or so clones, around 86% seen once. The genes are TRBV2 and TRBJ2-2; 10 bases are shared with TRBD1. The sample comprised peripheral blood. The TCR originated in a man in his fifties with acute or convalescent COVID-19. This chain's CDR3 is CARTGGGGGELFF. CDR3 in DNA: TGTGCCAGGACAGGGGGCGGTGGCGGGGAGCTGTTTTTT.